This T cell receptor beta chain was sequenced in a study of CXCR3-negative and CXCR3-positive naive CD8 T cells. In the study overall: Some 140 million TRB reads were obtained in total, which works out to about 1.5 +/- 0.3 million per library. The study, taken as a whole, reports: CXCR3-negative and CXCR3-positive naive cells shared comparable TRBV-TRBJ usage, but memory cells did not.

In preparing the TRB cDNA libraries, 5' RACE with UMI labels was used. TCRdb re-called the 5' RACE reads, yielding one record per CDR3 amino acid sequence without DNA. The record lists around 81,000 distinct CDR3 sequences, of which the ten most abundant hold roughly 1.5%. Details on this clonotype: The antigen is unknown.

The CDR3 runs 14 residues. The germline CDR1 and CDR2 sequences are SEHNR and FQNEAQ (reference sequence). J is TRBJ1-1 and V is TRBV7-9; TCRdb gives TRBD1 as the D gene, but with no DNA this cannot be confirmed. The source is a human donor in good health. Some clones in this sample may be carry-over from other donors' samples. The source material was naive CXCR3- CD8+ T cells from blood. Sample subset: CD45RO-CCR7+CD27+CD95- naive CD8+ T cells lacking CXCR3 (TNR3-). The CDR3: CASSLEGVNTEAFF.